The clone carrying this TCR beta chain was found a few times. Its antigen is unknown. These data come from a study of blood T cells in healthy people across ages. Every donor contributed about 10 milliliters of peripheral blood by blood draw. A sample-barcoded 5' primer and a J-beta primer mix were used in a second PCR of roughly 6 to 11 cycles. Through a template-switch adaptor with 12 random nucleotides, each cDNA molecule received a tag. TCRdb independently ran MiXCR on the 5' RACE reads; one entry per CDR3 protein. This sample has just over 1 million distinct CDR3 sequences; 40% to 55% occur once, and the top ten carry approximately 17%. Germline CDR1 is MNHEY and CDR2 is SMNVEV (reference sequence). The CDR3 is 17 residues long. V was trimmed by 4 bases and J by 0 bases, leaving 16 bases between them. Whole-study results and caveats: As age increased, TCR beta diversity per million T cells fell in a roughly linear fashion. The unknown donor CMV status may have confounded expanded clonotype changes.

The receptor comes from a woman in her fifties or sixties in good health. J is TRBJ2-1 and V is TRBV27, with a possible D match to TRBD2 (5 bases). The specimen was blood. CDR3 loop: CASSSALLAVSYNEQFF. The CDR3 DNA is TGTGCCAGCAGTTCCGCCCTCCTAGCTGTCTCCTACAATGAGCAGTTCTTC.